This TCR beta chain was recorded in a study of shared clonotypes between healthy human individuals. V lost 3 bases and J lost 7, with 8 bases in between. CDR1 and CDR2 (germline): SGHKS, YYEKEE (reference sequence). The CDR3 contains 11 residues. This clone was recorded a few times. Only CD45RO-negative cells positively selected for CCR7 counted as naive CD8 cells, so terminally differentiated effector memory CD45RA+ cells were excluded. The method was immunoSEQ multiplex PCR; TCRdb's version includes in-frame clones alone and lacks a portion of them. This sample has about 2.1 million clones, with just under 95% found just once.

The specimen was naive CD8+ T cells from PBMCs. The V call is TRBV5-5, the J call TRBJ2-7; D not certain. This TCR was recovered from a man younger than 30 in good health. Some clones in this sample may be carry-over from other donors' samples. DNA for the CDR3: TGTGCCAGCAGCTACTCGGAGGAGCAGTACTTC. Its translation: CASSYSEEQYF.